This paragraph covers one T cell receptor (beta chain) sequence. Its antigen is not known. The source of the sample is a study of cytomegalovirus exposure and HLA in healthy donors. It was with 60 Vbeta and 13 Jbeta primers that the PCR ran. The protocol was immunoSEQ multiplex PCR, while the TCRdb copy is restricted to in-frame clones and leaves out a portion. The table shows about 160,000 clones, with around 77% occurring only once. The study's findings and limits: When analyzed later, the rates of TCR association showed variation by HLA locus, with DRB1 the most and HLA-C the fewest. In an earlier analysis, about 87% or about 30%: the productive usage of most TCR beta V segments.

This CDR3 is 16 amino acids long. Trimming cost V 0 bases and J 2 bases, with 14 bases left between them. CDR1 is SGHRS, CDR2 YFSETQ, per germline. Sample: PBMCs. The receptor comes from a man aged 60 to 75 in good health and CMV-seronegative. The chain employs TRBV5-1 and TRBJ2-5, with a possible D match to TRBD2 (6 bases). Here the CDR3 DNA reads TGCGCCAGCAGCTTGGGACCCCTGAGCGGGCAAGAGACCCAGTACTTC. It encodes CASSLGPLSGQETQYF.